This paragraph reports one TCR beta chain. Its target is not known. This CDR3 has 15 amino acids. The trim removed 7 bases at V and 5 bases at J, leaving 12 bases unmatched. Looked up from germline, CDR1 is SNHLY and CDR2 is FYNNEI. In blood CD8+ and CD4+ T cells, TCR beta underwent sequencing. The data are from a study of CD8 T cells in Susac syndrome. Study-wide results and caveats: Regarding the TCR sequencing and HLA analysis, the study admitted that a relatively small number of individuals were involved.

An amount of RNA that ranged from about 0.45 to 1 ug was reverse transcribed with random hexamers. Amplification of TCR beta CDR3 by immunoSEQ multiplex PCR spanned 54 Vbeta and 13 Jbeta. TCRdb re-analysed the immunoSEQ multiplex PCR reads in MiXCR, keeping a single row per CDR3 protein. The table lists approximately 130,000 distinct CDR3 sequences, more than 75% of them singletons, with around 0.24% in the top ten. The V gene is TRBV2, the J gene TRBJ2-7; TRBD2 aligns across 9 bases. The sequence derives from a human donor with multiple sclerosis. The sequenced sample consisted of CD8+ T cells from PBMCs. CDR3 region: CASTSSGTSKHEQYF. CDR3 nucleotides: TGTGCCAGCACTTCTAGCGGGACATCCAAGCACGAGCAGTACTTC.